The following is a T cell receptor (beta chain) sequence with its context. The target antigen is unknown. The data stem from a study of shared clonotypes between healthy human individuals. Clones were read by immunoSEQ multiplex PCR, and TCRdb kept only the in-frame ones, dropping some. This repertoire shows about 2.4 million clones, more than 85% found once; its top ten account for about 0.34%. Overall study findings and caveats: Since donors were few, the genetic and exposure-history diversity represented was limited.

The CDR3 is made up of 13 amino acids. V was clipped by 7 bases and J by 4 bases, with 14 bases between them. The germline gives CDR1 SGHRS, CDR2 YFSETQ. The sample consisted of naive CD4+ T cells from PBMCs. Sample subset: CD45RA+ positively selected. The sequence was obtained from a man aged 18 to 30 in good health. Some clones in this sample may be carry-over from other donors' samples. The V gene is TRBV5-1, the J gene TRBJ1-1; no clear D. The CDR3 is CASRQTPSTEAFF. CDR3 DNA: TGCGCCAGCCGGCAGACCCCCAGCACTGAAGCTTTCTTT.